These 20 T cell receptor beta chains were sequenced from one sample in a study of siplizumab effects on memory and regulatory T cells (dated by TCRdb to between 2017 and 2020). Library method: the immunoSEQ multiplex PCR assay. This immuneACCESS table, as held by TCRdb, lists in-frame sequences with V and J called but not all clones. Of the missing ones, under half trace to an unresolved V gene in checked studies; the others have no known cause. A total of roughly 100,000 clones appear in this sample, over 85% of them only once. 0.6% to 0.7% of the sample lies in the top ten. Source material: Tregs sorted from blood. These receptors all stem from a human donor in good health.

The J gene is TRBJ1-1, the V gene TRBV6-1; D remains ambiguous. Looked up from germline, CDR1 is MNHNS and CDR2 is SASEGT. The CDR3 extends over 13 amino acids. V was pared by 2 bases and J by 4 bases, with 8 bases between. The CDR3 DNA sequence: TGTGCCAGCAGTGAACGGGCGACCACTGAAGCTTTCTTT. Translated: CASSERATTEAFF.

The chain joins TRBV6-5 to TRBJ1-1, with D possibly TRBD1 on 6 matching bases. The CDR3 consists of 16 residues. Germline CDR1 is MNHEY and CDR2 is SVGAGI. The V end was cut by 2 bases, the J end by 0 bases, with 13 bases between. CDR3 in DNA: TGTGCCAGCAGTTACCGCCGGACAGCAATGAACACTGAAGCTTTCTTT. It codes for CASSYRRTAMNTEAFF.

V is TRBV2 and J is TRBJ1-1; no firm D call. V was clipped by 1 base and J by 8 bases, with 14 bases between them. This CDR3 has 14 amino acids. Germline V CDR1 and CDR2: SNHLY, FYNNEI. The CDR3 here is CASSEGARTPEAFF. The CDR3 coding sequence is TGTGCCAGCAGTGAAGGGGCACGAACCCCCGAAGCTTTCTTT.

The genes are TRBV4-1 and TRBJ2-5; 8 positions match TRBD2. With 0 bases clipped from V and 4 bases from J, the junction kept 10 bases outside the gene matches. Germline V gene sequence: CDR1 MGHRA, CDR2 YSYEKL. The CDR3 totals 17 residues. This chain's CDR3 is CASSQDVPSGFSETQYF. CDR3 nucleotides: TGCGCCAGCAGCCAAGATGTGCCTAGCGGGTTTTCAGAGACCCAGTACTTC.

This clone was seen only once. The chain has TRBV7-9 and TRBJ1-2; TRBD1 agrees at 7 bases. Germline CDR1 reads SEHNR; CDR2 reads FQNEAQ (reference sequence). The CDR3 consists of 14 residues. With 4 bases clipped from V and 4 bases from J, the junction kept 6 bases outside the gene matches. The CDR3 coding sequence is TGTGCCAGCAGCTCCCGGACAGGCGTCTATGGCTACACCTTC. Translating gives CASSSRTGVYGYTF.

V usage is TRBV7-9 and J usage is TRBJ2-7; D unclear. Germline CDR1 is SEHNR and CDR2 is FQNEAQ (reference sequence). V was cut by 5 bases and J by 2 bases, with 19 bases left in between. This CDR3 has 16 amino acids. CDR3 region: CASSPLGIRATYEQYF. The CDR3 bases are TGTGCCAGCAGCCCACTCGGTATAAGGGCGACCTACGAGCAGTACTTC. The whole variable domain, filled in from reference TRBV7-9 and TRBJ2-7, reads DTGVSQNPRHKITKRGQNVTFRCDPISEHNRLYWYRQTLGQGPEFLTYFQNEAQLEKSRLLSDRFSAERPKGSFSTLEIQRTEQGDSAMYLCASSPLGIRATYEQYFGPGTRLTVT.

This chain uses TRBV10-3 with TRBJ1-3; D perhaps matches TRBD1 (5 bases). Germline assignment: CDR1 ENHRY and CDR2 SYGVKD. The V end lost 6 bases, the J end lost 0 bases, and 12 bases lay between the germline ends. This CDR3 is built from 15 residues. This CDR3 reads CAIRANGGSGNTIYF. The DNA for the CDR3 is TGTGCCATCAGAGCTAACGGGGGCTCTGGAAACACCATATATTTT.

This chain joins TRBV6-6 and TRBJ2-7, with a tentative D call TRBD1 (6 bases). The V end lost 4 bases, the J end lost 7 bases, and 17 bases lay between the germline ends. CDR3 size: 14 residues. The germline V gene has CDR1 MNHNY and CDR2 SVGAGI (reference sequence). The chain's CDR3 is CASSFQQGFWEQYF. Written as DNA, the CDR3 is TGTGCCAGCAGTTTCCAACAGGGTTTTTGGGAGCAGTACTTC.

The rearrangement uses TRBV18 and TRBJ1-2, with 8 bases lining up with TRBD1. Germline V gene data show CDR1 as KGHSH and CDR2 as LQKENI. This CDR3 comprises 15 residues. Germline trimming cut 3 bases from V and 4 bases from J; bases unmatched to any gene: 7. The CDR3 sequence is CASSPSTGVGYGYTF. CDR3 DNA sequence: TGTGCCAGCTCACCTTCGACAGGGGTTGGCTATGGCTACACCTTC.

Here the CDR3 reads CASRTGAYNEQFF. In DNA, the CDR3 is TGTGCCAGTAGGACAGGGGCCTACAATGAGCAGTTCTTC. This chain connects TRBV19 to TRBJ2-1; 8 nucleotides align to TRBD1. The trim removed 6 bases at V and 2 bases at J, leaving 0 bases unmatched. The V gene's germline CDR1 is LNHDA and CDR2 SQIVND (reference sequence). CDR3 length: 13 residues.

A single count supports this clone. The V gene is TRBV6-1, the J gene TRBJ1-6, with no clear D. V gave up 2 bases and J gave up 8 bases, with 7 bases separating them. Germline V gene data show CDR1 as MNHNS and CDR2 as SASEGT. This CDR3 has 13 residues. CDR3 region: CASSENRDSPLHF. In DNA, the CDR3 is TGTGCCAGCAGTGAAAATAGGGATTCACCCCTCCACTTT.

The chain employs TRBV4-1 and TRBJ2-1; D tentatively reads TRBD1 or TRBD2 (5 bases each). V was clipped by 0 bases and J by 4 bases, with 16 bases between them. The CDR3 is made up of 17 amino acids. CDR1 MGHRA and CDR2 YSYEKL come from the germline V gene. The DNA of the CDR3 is TGCGCCAGCAGCCAAGAAGGCGGAAGGGGACCGTACAATGAGCAGTTCTTC. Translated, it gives CASSQEGGRGPYNEQFF.

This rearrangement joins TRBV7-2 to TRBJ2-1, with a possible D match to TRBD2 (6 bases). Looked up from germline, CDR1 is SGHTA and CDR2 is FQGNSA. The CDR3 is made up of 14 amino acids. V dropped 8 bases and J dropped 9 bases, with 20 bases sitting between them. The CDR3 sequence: CASGISDYSPEQFF. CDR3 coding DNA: TGTGCCAGCGGGATATCGGACTATTCTCCTGAGCAGTTCTTC.

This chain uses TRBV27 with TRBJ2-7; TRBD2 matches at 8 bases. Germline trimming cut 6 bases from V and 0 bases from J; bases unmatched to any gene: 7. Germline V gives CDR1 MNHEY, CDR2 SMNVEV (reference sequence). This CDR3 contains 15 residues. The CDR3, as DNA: TGTGCCAGCAGAAATAGCGGGAAGGCCTCCTACGAGCAGTACTTC. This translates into CASRNSGKASYEQYF.

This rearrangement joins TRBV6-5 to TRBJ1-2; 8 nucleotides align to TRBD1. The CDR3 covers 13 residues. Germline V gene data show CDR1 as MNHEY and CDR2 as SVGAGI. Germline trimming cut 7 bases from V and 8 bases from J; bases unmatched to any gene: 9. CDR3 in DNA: TGTGCCAGCATTAAGTCAGGGGGCCAGGGCTACACCTTC. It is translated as CASIKSGGQGYTF.

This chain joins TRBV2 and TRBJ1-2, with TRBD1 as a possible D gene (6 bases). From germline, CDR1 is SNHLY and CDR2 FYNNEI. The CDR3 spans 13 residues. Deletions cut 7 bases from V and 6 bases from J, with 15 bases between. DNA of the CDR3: TGTGCCAGCAAACCACAGGGAGTCCATGGCTACACCTTC. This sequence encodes CASKPQGVHGYTF.

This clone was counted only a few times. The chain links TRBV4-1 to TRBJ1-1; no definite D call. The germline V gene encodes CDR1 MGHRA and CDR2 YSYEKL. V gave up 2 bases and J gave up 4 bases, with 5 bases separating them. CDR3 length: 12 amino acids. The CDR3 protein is CASSQRPTEAFF. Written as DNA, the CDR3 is TGCGCCAGCAGCCAACGCCCCACTGAAGCTTTCTTT.

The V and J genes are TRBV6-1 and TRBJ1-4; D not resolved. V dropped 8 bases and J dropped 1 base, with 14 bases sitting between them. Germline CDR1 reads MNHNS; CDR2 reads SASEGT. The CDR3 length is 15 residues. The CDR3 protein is CASRSPAVTNEKLFF. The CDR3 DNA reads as TGTGCCAGCCGTTCCCCCGCGGTAACTAATGAAAAACTGTTTTTT.

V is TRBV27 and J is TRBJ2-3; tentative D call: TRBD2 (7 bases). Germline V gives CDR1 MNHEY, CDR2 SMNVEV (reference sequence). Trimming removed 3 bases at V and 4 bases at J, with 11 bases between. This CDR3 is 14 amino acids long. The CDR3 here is CASSFGGGPDTQYF. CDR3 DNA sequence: TGTGCCAGCAGTTTTGGGGGGGGCCCAGATACGCAGTATTTT.

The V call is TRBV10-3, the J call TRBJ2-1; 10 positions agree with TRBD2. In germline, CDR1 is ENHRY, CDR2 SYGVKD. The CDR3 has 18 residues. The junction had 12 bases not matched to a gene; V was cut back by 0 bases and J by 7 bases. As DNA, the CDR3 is TGTGCCATCAGTGAGTCCGTCCACCTAGCGGGGGCCCGTAATGAGCAGTTCTTC. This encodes CAISESVHLAGARNEQFF.